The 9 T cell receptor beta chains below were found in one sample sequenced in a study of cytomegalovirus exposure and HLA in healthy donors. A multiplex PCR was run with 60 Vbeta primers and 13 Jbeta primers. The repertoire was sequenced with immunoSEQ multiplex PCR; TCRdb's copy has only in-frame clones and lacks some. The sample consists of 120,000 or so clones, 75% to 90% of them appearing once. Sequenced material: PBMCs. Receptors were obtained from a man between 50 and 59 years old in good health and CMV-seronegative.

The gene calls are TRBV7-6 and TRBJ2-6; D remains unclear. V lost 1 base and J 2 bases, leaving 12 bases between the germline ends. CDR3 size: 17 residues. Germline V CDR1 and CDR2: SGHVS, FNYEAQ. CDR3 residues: CASSLVPPGPGANVLTF. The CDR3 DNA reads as TGTGCCAGCAGCTTAGTCCCCCCCGGTCCTGGGGCCAACGTCCTGACTTTC.

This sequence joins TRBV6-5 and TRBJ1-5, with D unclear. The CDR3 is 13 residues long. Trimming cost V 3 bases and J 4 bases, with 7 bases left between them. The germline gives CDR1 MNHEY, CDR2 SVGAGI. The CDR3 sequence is CASSYVRNQPQHF. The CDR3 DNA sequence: TGTGCCAGCAGTTATGTGAGGAATCAGCCCCAGCATTTT.

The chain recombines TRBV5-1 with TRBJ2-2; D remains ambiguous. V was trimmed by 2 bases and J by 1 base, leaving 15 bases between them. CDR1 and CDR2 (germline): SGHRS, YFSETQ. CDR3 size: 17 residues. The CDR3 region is CASSFPVTQQNTGELFF. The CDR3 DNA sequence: TGCGCCAGCAGCTTCCCAGTCACACAACAGAACACCGGGGAGCTGTTTTTT.

The CDR3 spells CASSFFPAGENSPLHF. For the CDR3, the DNA is TGTGCCAGCAGCTTTTTCCCGGCAGGGGAAAATTCACCCCTCCACTTT. The chain links TRBV7-2 to TRBJ1-6; perhaps TRBD1 as D (6 bases). The CDR3 consists of 16 residues. Germline CDR1 SGHTA, CDR2 FQGNSA. Trimming shortened V by 3 bases and J by 7 bases, and 16 bases separated the two germline ends.

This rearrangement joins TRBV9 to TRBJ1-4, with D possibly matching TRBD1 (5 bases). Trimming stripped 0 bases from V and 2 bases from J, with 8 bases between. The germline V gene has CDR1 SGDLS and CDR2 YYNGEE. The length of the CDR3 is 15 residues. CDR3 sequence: CASSVGGNTNEKLFF. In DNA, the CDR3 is TGTGCCAGCAGCGTAGGGGGCAACACTAATGAAAAACTGTTTTTT.

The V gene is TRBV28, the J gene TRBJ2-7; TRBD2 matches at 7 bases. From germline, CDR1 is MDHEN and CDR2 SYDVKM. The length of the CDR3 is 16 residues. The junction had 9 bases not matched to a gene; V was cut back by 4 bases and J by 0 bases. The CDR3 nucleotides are TGTGCCAGCAGTTCCCCCTTGGGGGGGAGCTCCTACGAGCAGTACTTC. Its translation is CASSSPLGGSSYEQYF.

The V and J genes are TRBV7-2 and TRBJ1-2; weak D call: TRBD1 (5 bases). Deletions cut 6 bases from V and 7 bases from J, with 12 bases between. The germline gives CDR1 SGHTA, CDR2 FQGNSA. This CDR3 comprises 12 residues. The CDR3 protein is CASRIQGCGYTF. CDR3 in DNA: TGTGCCAGCAGGATCCAGGGATGTGGCTACACCTTC. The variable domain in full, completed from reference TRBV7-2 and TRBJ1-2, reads GAGVSQSPSNKVTEKGKDVELRCDPISGHTALYWYRQSLGQGLEFLIYFQGNSAPDKSGLPSDRFSAERTGGSVSTLTIQRTQQEDSAVYLCASRIQGCGYTFGSGTRLTVV.

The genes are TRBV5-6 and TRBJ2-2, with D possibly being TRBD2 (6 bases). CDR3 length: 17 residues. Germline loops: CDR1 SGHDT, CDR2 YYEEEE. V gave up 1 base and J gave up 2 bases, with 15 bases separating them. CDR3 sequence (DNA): TGTGCCAGCAGCTTGTATGGGGAGCGGGCTAACACCGGGGAGCTGTTTTTT. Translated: CASSLYGERANTGELFF.

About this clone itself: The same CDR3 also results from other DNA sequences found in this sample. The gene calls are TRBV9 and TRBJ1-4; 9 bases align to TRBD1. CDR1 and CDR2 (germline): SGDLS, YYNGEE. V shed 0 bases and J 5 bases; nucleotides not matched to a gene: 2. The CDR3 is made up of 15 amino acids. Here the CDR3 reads CASSVGGTGNEKLFF. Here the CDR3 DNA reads TGTGCCAGCAGCGTAGGGGGGACAGGGAATGAAAAACTGTTTTTT.